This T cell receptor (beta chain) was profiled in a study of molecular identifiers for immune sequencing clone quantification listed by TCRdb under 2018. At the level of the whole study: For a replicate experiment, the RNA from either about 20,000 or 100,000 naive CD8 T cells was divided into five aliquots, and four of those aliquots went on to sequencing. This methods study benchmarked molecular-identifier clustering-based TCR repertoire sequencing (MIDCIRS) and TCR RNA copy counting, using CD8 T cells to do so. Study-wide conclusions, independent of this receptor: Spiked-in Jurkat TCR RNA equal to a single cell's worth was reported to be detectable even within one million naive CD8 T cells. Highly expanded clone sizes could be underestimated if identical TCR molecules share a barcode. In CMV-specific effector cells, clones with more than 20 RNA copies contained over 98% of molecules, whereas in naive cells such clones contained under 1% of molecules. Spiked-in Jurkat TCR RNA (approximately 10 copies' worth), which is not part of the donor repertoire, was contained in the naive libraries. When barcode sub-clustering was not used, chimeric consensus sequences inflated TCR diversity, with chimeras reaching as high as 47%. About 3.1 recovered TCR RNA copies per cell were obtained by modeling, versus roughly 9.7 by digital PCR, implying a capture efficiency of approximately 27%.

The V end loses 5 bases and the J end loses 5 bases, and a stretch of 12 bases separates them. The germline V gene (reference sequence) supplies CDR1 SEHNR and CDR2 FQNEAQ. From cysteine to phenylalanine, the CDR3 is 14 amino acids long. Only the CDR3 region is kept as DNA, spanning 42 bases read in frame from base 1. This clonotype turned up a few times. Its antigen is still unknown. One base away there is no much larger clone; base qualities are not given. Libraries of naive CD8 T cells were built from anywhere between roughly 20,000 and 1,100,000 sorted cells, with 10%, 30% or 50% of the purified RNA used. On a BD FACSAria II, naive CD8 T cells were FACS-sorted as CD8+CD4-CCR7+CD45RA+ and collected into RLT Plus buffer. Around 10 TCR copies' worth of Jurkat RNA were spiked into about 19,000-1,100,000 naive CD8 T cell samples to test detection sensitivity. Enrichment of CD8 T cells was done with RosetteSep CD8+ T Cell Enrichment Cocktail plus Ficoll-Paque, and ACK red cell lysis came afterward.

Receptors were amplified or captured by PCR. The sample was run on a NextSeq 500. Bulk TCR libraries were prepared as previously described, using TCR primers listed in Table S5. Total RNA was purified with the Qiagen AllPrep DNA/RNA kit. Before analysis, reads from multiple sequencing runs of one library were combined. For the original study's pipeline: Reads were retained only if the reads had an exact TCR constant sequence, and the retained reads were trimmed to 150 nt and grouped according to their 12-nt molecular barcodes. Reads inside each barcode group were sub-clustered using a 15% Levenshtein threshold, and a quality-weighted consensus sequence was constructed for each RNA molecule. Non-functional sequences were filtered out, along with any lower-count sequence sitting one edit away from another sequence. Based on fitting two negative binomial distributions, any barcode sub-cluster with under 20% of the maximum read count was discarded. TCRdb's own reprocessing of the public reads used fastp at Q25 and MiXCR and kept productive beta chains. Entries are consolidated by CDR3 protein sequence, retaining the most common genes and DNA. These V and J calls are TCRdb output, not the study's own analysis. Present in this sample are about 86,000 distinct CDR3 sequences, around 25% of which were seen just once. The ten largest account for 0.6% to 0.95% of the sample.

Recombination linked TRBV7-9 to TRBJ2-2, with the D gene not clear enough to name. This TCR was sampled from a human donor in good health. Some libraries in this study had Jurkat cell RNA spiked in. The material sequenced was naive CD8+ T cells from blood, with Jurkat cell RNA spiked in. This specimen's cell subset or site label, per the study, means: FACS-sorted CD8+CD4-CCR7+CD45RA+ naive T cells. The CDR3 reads CASSIPSGTGELFF. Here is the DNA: TGTGCCAGCAGCATTCCATCTGGGACCGGGGAGCTGTTTTTT.